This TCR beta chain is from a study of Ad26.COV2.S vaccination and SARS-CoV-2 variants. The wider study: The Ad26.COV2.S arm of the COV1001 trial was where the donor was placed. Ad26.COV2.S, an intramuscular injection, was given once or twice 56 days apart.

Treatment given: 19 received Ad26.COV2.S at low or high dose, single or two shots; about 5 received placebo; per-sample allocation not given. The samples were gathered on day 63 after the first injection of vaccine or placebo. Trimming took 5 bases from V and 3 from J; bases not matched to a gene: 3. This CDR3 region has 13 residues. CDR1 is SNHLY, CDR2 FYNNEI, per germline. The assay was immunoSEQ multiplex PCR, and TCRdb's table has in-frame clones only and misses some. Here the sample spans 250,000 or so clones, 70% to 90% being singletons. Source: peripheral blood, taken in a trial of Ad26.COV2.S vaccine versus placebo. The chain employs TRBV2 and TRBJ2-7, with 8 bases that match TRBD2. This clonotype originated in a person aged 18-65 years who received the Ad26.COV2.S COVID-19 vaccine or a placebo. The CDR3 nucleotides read TGTGCCAGCAGTCGAGCGGGGGTCTACGAGCAGTACGTC. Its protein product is CASSRAGVYEQYV.